Below are 25 T cell receptor beta chains sequenced from a single sample in a study of OX40 agonist ivuxolimab in advanced cancers. TCRdb's copy holds only in-frame clones and misses some; the assay was immunoSEQ multiplex PCR. The table shows roughly 64,000 clones, with 80% to 90% occurring only once. The sequences come from CD4+ or CD8+ T cells sorted from blood, collected in a trial of the OX40 agonist ivuxolimab. Every receptor here comes from an adult with an advanced solid tumor such as melanoma, head and neck, liver or kidney cancer.

This clone was counted a single time. The V call is TRBV4-2, the J call TRBJ2-7, with 8 bases that match TRBD1. Germline V gene lookup returns CDR1 LGHNA and CDR2 YNFKEQ. This CDR3 has 15 amino acids. V shed 2 bases and J 4 bases; nucleotides not matched to a gene: 7. CDR3 sequence reads: CASSQRDRLVYEQYF. The CDR3 DNA reads TGTGCCAGCAGCCAAAGGGACAGGTTAGTTTACGAGCAGTACTTC.

The rearrangement uses TRBV7-2 and TRBJ2-6; no definite D call. Germline-derived CDR1 and CDR2 are SGHTA and FQGNSA. There are 16 residues in the CDR3. Trimming pared 5 bases from V and 2 bases from J, leaving 13 bases between. Written as DNA, the CDR3 is TGTGCCAGCAGCCTCTGGCCTGTCCCTGGGGCCAACGTCCTGACTTTC. Amino acids: CASSLWPVPGANVLTF.

This clone was found once. The gene calls are TRBV30 and TRBJ1-2; no clear D gene. CDR1 and CDR2 (germline): GTSNPN, SVGIG (reference sequence). V was clipped by 0 bases and J by 8 bases, with 13 bases between them. The CDR3 spans 13 residues. The DNA for the CDR3 is TGTGCCTGGAGTGTGGGAGGGAACGGAGGCTACACCTTC. Residues: CAWSVGGNGGYTF.

V usage is TRBV5-1 and J usage is TRBJ2-1; 7 bases line up with TRBD1. The CDR3 is 15 residues long. J was trimmed by 4 bases and V by 0 bases; bases with no gene match: 4. Germline CDR1 SGHRS, CDR2 YFSETQ. CDR3 residues: CASSLVGQSYNEQFF. As DNA, the CDR3 is TGCGCCAGCAGCTTGGTGGGACAGTCTTACAATGAGCAGTTCTTC.

This clone has only one observation. The chain employs TRBV5-1 and TRBJ2-5; tentatively, D is TRBD1 (5 bases). V was cut by 0 bases and J by 0 bases, with 9 bases left in between. The germline V gene has CDR1 SGHRS and CDR2 YFSETQ. This CDR3 region has 15 residues. The CDR3 nucleotides read TGCGCCAGCAGCTTGGAACAGGTGGACCAAGAGACCCAGTACTTC. Translating it yields CASSLEQVDQETQYF.

This clone has just one count. This chain uses TRBV11-3 with TRBJ2-1, with 10 nucleotides matching TRBD2. The CDR3 sequence is 18 residues long. CDR1 is SGHNT, CDR2 YENEEA, per germline. V lost 5 bases, J lost 2 bases, and 12 bases stayed unmatched. DNA for the CDR3: TGTGCCAGCAGCGTACTAGCGGGACCGAGCCGTCCCTACAATGAGCAGTTCTTC. Translating it yields CASSVLAGPSRPYNEQFF.

The chain links TRBV6-6 to TRBJ1-1; 7 bases map to TRBD1. With V trimmed by 2 bases and J by 7 bases, 4 bases remained unmatched. Germline lookup yields CDR1 MNHNY and CDR2 SVGAGI (reference sequence). CDR3 length: 13 residues. The CDR3 coding sequence is TGTGCCAGCAGTTACGGGACAGAGAATGAAGCTTTCTTT. Translated: CASSYGTENEAFF.

The gene calls are TRBV19 and TRBJ1-5, with D possibly TRBD1 on 5 matching bases. V was clipped by 4 bases and J by 10 bases, with 8 bases between them. The germline CDR1 and CDR2 sequences are LNHDA and SQIVND (reference sequence). The CDR3 extends over 11 amino acids. CDR3 sequence: CASSNGGPQHF. CDR3 coding DNA: TGTGCCAGTAGTAATGGGGGACCCCAGCATTTT.

This chain joins TRBV11-1 and TRBJ2-2; 9 bases are shared with TRBD1. With V trimmed by 5 bases and J by 7 bases, 5 bases remained unmatched. The CDR3 is 14 amino acids. Germline loops: CDR1 SGHAT, CDR2 FQDESV (reference sequence). The CDR3 protein is CASSPGQGNGELFF. DNA for the CDR3: TGTGCCAGCAGCCCGGGACAGGGCAACGGGGAGCTGTTTTTT.

This clone is labeled as medium-sized (0.01 to 0.1%). The chain uses TRBV7-2 and TRBJ2-7, with TRBD2 identical over 9 bases. The CDR3 consists of 14 residues. The V segment lost 5 bases and the J segment 2 bases; nucleotides outside the gene matches: 4. The V gene's germline CDR1 is SGHTA and CDR2 FQGNSA. CDR3 sequence reads: CASSVQRGAYEQYF. The CDR3 DNA reads TGTGCCAGCAGCGTACAGCGGGGGGCCTACGAGCAGTACTTC.

The chain carries TRBV7-2 and TRBJ2-3, with 7 bases lining up with TRBD1. Germline-derived CDR1 and CDR2 are SGHTA and FQGNSA. V dropped 5 bases and J dropped 2; count of bases not matched to a gene: 4. The CDR3 extends over 14 amino acids. CDR3 DNA: TGTGCCAGCAGCATCGGACAGGACACAGATACGCAGTATTTT. It is translated as CASSIGQDTDTQYF.

This chain joins TRBV28 and TRBJ1-5; D unresolved. The CDR3 is 13 amino acids. The germline V gene has CDR1 MDHEN and CDR2 SYDVKM. V dropped 5 bases and J dropped 4 bases, with 9 bases sitting between them. CDR3 sequence (DNA): TGTGCCAGCAGTCGTTCCAATAATCAGCCCCAGCATTTT. The encoded protein is CASSRSNNQPQHF.

The rearrangement joins TRBV11-2 to TRBJ1-6; D is unclear. The germline CDR1 and CDR2 sequences are SGHAT and FQNNGV. V lost 5 bases, J lost 7 bases, and 15 bases lay in between. This CDR3 is built from 15 residues. The CDR3 coding sequence is TGTGCCAGCAGCAGGCCGGGGAGTGGAAATTCACCCCTCCACTTT. Protein sequence: CASSRPGSGNSPLHF.

The chain carries TRBV29-1 and TRBJ2-3; TRBD1 agrees at 10 bases. V lost 7 bases to trimming and J lost 2 bases; unmatched junction nucleotides: 9. From germline, CDR1 is SQVTM and CDR2 ANQGSEA. The CDR3 is made up of 15 amino acids. Here the CDR3 DNA reads TGCAGCGCCACCCGGGACAGGGGTTCCACAGATACGCAGTATTTT. Translated: CSATRDRGSTDTQYF.

The chain combines TRBV19 with TRBJ1-4, with 7 bases identical to TRBD1. Germline V CDR1 and CDR2: LNHDA, SQIVND (reference sequence). Trimming at V came to 5 bases and at J to 5 bases, leaving 8 bases not matched to a gene. The CDR3 runs 15 residues. The chain's CDR3 is CASSLQGQSNEKLFF. CDR3 nucleotide sequence: TGTGCCAGTAGTCTCCAGGGACAGTCAAATGAAAAACTGTTTTTT.

This clone was detected only once. V and J are TRBV5-4 and TRBJ2-3; weak D call: TRBD1 (5 bases). Deletions cut 0 bases from V and 2 bases from J, with 13 bases between. The CDR3 totals 16 residues. Germline CDR1 is SGHNT and CDR2 is YYREEE (reference sequence). The CDR3: CASSLGQSPYTDTQYF. The CDR3 DNA follows: TGTGCCAGCAGCTTGGGACAGAGCCCCTACACAGATACGCAGTATTTT. Based on the CDR3 plus reference TRBV5-4 and TRBJ2-3, the full variable domain is ETGVTQSPTHLIKTRGQQVTLRCSSQSGHNTVSWYQQALGQGPQFIFQYYREEENGRGNFPPRFSGLQFPNYSSELNVNALELDDSALYLCASSLGQSPYTDTQYFGPGTRLTVL.

V and J are TRBV4-1 and TRBJ2-7; TRBD1 matches at 8 bases. Germline trimming cut 1 base from V and 4 bases from J; bases unmatched to any gene: 9. The germline CDR1 and CDR2 sequences are MGHRA and YSYEKL. This CDR3 region has 16 residues. CDR3 nucleotides: TGCGCCAGCAGCCAAGTTGGTTTCAGGGGGCAGTACGAGCAGTACTTC. Protein: CASSQVGFRGQYEQYF.

This chain connects TRBV5-6 to TRBJ2-3; TRBD2 agrees at 11 bases. Germline V gene lookup returns CDR1 SGHDT and CDR2 YYEEEE. This CDR3 has 15 amino acids. The junction had 5 bases not matched to a gene; V was cut back by 4 bases and J by 4 bases. The CDR3 is CASSLLLAGADTQYF. The DNA for the CDR3 is TGTGCCAGCAGCCTACTACTAGCGGGGGCAGATACGCAGTATTTT.

With respect to this clone: This same CDR3 is encoded by further DNA sequences in the sample. CDR3 amino acids: CASSLAGELFF. In DNA form, the CDR3 reads TGTGCCAGCAGCTTAGCCGGGGAGCTGTTTTTT. This sequence joins TRBV7-3 and TRBJ2-2, with D uncertain. The CDR3 runs 11 residues. Germline lookup yields CDR1 SGHTA and CDR2 FQGTGA. V gave up 2 bases and J gave up 6 bases, with 1 base separating them.

This clone was counted between two and nine times. One end of the junction varies from germline; a read error may be responsible. The rearrangement uses TRBV5-1 and TRBJ1-6; TRBD1 aligns across 7 bases. The V gene's germline CDR1 is SGHRS and CDR2 YFSETQ. The CDR3 contains 13 residues. The CDR3 sequence is CASRGTLDSPLHF. CDR3 nucleotide sequence: TGTGCCAGCAGGGGGACCTTGGATTCACCCCTCCACTTT.

In its sample, this clone was seen once. V is TRBV11-3 and J is TRBJ2-5; perhaps D is TRBD1 or TRBD2 (5 bases each). This CDR3 is 14 amino acids long. From germline, CDR1 is SGHNT and CDR2 YENEEA. V was pared by 4 bases and J by 5 bases, with 14 bases between. As DNA, the CDR3 is TGTGCCAGCAGCTCTATGCTAGCAGGGGAGACCCAGTACTTC. Its protein is CASSSMLAGETQYF.

This clone appeared a few times. J is TRBJ2-7 and V is TRBV5-1; the D is unclear. Germline V gene sequence: CDR1 SGHRS, CDR2 YFSETQ. This CDR3 has 14 amino acids. Trimming shortened V by 5 bases and J by 2 bases, and 14 bases separated the two germline ends. CDR3 sequence reads: CASSFVGIPYEQYF. The CDR3 DNA reads as TGCGCCAGCAGTTTCGTAGGTATCCCCTACGAGCAGTACTTC.

J is TRBJ2-5 and V is TRBV27; TRBD1 matches 7 bases. Trimming took 4 bases from V and 11 from J; bases not matched to a gene: 10. This CDR3 is 13 amino acids long. Germline V gene lookup returns CDR1 MNHEY and CDR2 SMNVEV (reference sequence). This chain's CDR3 is CASSYVNRGQQYF. CDR3 DNA: TGTGCCAGCAGTTACGTCAACCGGGGACAGCAGTACTTC.

The rearrangement links TRBV29-1 to TRBJ1-1, with 11 bases matching TRBD1. V lost 8 bases and J lost 5; bases outside the gene matches: 7. CDR3 length: 13 residues. From germline, CDR1 is SQVTM and CDR2 ANQGSEA. CDR3 bases: TGCAGCCATCCCGGGACAGGGGGAACTGAAGCTTTCTTT. This translates into CSHPGTGGTEAFF.

The V and J genes are TRBV12-5 and TRBJ1-2; weak D call: TRBD1 (6 bases). CDR1 and CDR2 (germline): LGHNT, FRNRAP. Trimming removed 5 bases from V and 8 bases from J, with 33 bases in between. The CDR3 spans 19 residues. For the CDR3, the DNA is TGTGCTAGTGGTCCATATGACAGGCAAGGTAGGTATCGTAAGTCGGGCTACACCTTC. This sequence encodes CASGPYDRQGRYRKSGYTF.